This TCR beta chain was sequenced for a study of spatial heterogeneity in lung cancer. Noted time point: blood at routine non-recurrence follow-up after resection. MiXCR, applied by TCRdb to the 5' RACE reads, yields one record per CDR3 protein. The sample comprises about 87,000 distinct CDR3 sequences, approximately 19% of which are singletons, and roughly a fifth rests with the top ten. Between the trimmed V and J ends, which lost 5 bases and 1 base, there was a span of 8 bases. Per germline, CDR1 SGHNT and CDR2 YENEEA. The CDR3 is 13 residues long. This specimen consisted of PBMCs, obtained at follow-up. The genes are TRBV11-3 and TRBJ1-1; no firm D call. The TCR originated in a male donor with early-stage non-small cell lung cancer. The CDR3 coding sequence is TGTGCCAGCAGCCCCGAGAGGAACACTGAAGCTTTCTTT. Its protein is CASSPERNTEAFF.